This TCR beta chain was recorded in a study of T cell responses to AZD1222 COVID-19 vaccine (TCRdb year 2021). In the study overall: Because spike-specific TCR depth and breadth did not differ between the two schedules, AZD1222 recipients who got a second dose at roughly 4 weeks were pooled with those who got a second dose at roughly 12 weeks. A total of 230 to 250 trial participants underwent TCR sequencing, of whom approximately 210 received two doses of AZD1222 and some 25 received two doses of the MenACWY control vaccine. Trial participants were enrolled by age into 18-55, 56-69 and 70-plus year subgroups, with about 150, 27 and 61 TCR-sequenced participants respectively.

This clone was picked up one time. Its antigen is currently not known. No qualities accompany the bases; no much larger clone lies one base away. The research as a whole found: No day 14 peak-response samples were available, so repertoires were characterized only after the peak T cell response. After two AZD1222 doses, both the breadth and the depth of spike-specific TCRs were significantly higher than at day 0 and than in MenACWY recipients. In the small 56-69-year group, the increase in depth fell short of significance, most likely because of low power. Conclusions about previously exposed vaccinees are limited because only five to seven AZD1222 recipients were SARS-CoV-2 seropositive at baseline. The vaccine-associated CD4 TCRs covered the entire spike protein, and the dominant responses fell in regions 160-218 and 743-854. Epitopes outside the regions mutated in the B.1.351 and B.1.1.7 variants were reportedly recognized by nearly half of the unique spike-specific TCRs. Most participants were white British and females outnumbered males, and the authors suggested that clonal diversity may have been underestimated.

The time point label for this specimen denotes: baseline before first vaccination. Samples from vaccinated people were obtained from the UK trials COV001 and COV002, which included a single-blind randomized controlled phase 2/3 trial of AZD1222 (ChAdOx1 nCoV-19) in healthy adults. Trial participant PBMC samples were collected at day 0 and day 28 after the second dose for TCRbeta chain sequencing. The CDR3 goes from the cysteine to the phenylalanine over 17 residues. Only the CDR3 part of the read is kept: 51 bases, read in frame from the first base. The germline V gene encodes CDR1 SGHRS and CDR2 YFSETQ. V is pared back by 2 bases and J by 6 bases, with 23 bases lying between the germline termini. The CDR3 regions of human TCRbeta chains were subjected to immunosequencing. In the authors' own workflow: Repertoire TCRs were checked for matches against a reference library of SARS-CoV-2-specific TCRs that had been generated using the MIRA antigen-specificity platform. Breadth was defined as the fraction of unique TCRs that were SARS-CoV-2-associated, and depth was defined as the fraction of total T cells that were SARS-CoV-2-associated. Using the MIRA data, each spike-specific TCR was assigned both to the spike region to which the TCR was reactive and to a CD4 or CD8 class. Log10-transformed breadth and depth values were compared by one-way ANOVA with Sidak's multiple comparisons tests. The clones in this table, taken by TCRdb from immuneACCESS, are in-frame only. Not every clone is retained; where verified, under half of the shortfall comes from an unresolved V gene, and the cause of the rest is unknown. For V, J and clone size, that table is used; D and trimming come from the DNA. Here the sample has approximately 140,000 clones; around 90% occur a single time. The ten largest make up 4% to 6% of the sample.

Recombination connected TRBV5-1 to TRBJ2-5; the best D guess is TRBD1, with 8 bases matching. The origin of this receptor is an adult in good health. The material sequenced was peripheral blood, taken on day 0 of AZD1222 vaccination. The DNA is as follows: TGCGCCAGCAGCTTCATCTCACAGGGGGTAAGCGGGAAGACCCAGTACTTC. It is translated as CASSFISQGVSGKTQYF.